One T cell receptor beta chain is described in this entry. Its binding antigen is unknown. It has no much larger one-base neighbor in the sample; base qualities were not kept. This sample is drawn from a study of cytomegalovirus exposure and HLA in healthy donors (dated by TCRdb to between 2016 and 2019). Background for the entire study: According to a later analysis, the 120 or so validation repertoires were produced on the same platform as the 666 repertoires of the first cohort. In addition to the first cohort of around 670 subjects, a separate validation cohort of around 110 different subjects was used. The study aimed to test whether cataloging public T cell receptors could reveal signatures of past pathogen exposure. To predict cytomegalovirus infection status, the study brought together high-throughput TCR immunosequencing, statistical association of individual TCRs with disease status, and machine learning.

The receptor library was made with the immunoSEQ multiplex PCR assay. As for the original processing: A statistical classification framework was built to diagnose cytomegalovirus status from the catalog of TCR beta chain sequences. Here the immuneACCESS table is served through TCRdb, limited to in-frame sequences with V and J called. Missing clones are a known gap in these copies; in checked studies unresolved V genes cover under half, and the rest lacks a known reason. That table supplies the V and J calls and clone size; D and trimming were determined from the DNA. The sample records 97,000 or so clones, 87% of which are singletons. Of the sample, more than 3% falls within the top ten clones. Study-wide conclusions, independent of this receptor: In vitro tests confirmed that a few of the cytomegalovirus-associated TCR beta chains recognize cytomegalovirus antigens. Across donors, most TCR sequences were observed very rarely, whereas some public TCRs were present in many individuals. Subsequent analysis determined that TCRs grouped into clusters in the first cohort also showed a tendency toward co-occurrence across the 120 validation repertoires, and 94% of cluster scores exceeded 0. The classifier was reported to diagnose cytomegalovirus status with high specificity and sensitivity in both the original cohort and the validation cohort. The study listed 164 TCR beta chains as associated with cytomegalovirus. The authors suggested that the approach could potentially be generalized to other disease states and immunological phenotypes. A later analysis had no HLA typing for the validation cohort, so co-occurrence there was scored across all 120 repertoires.

From its cysteine to its phenylalanine, the CDR3 spans 15 amino acids. CDR3 DNA only is kept here, 45 bases in frame from base 1. The junction carries 19 bases between V and J, which are trimmed by 5 bases and 5 bases respectively. According to the germline V gene, CDR1 reads MNHNS and CDR2 reads SASEGT. Separate from the roughly 700-subject first cohort, the validation cohort of 95 to 150 subjects was the group to which the donors belonged. The clonotype originates from a young woman in good health and CMV-seronegative. The chain links TRBV6-1 with TRBJ2-7; the D gene is perhaps TRBD2, from 5 matching bases. The sequenced material came from PBMCs. CDR3 sequence: CASSLPVGEVDEQYF. Read as DNA, the sequence is TGTGCCAGCAGTCTCCCTGTCGGGGAAGTCGACGAGCAGTACTTC.